This note documents a single TCR beta chain sequence. Its antigen remains undetermined. Base qualities are not provided; no much larger clone lies one nucleotide away. Following the manufacturer's instructions, the researchers used the immunoSEQ immune profiling system to amplify TCR beta CDR3 regions via multiplex PCR. An Illumina NextSeq system was used for sequencing. The authors' pipeline ran thus. Sequence data were processed on the immunoSEQ Analyzer platform, and clonality was computed as the square root of Simpson's index of productive rearrangements. Jensen-Shannon distance served as the measure of similarity in V and J usage, while OLGA was used to compute CDR3 generation probabilities. Shared CDR3 sequences were searched against the immuneACCESS database (August 2020) and VDJdb (December 2020). Not all clones reach the TCRdb copy of this immuneACCESS table, which keeps in-frame sequences only. Checked studies attribute under half of the gap to unresolved V genes and leave the rest unexplained. The V and J calls and clone size were taken over from that table, and D and trimming were inferred from the DNA. This sample comprises some 10,000 clones, approximately 99.4% of them detected only once. Of the sample, 0.41% falls within the top ten clones.

The germline V and J ends show losses of 2 bases and 5 bases respectively, and no gene match explains 1 base of the junction. Including the terminal cysteine and phenylalanine, the CDR3 comprises 13 residues. CDR3 DNA only is kept here, 39 bases in frame from base 1. Sequences MNHEY (CDR1) and SVGAGI (CDR2) are obtained from the germline V gene. The twin pairs came from the European Cystic Fibrosis Twin and Sibling Study Cohort, a cohort that recruited patients from roughly 160 CF clinics across 14 European countries. Both zygosity and CFTR genotype were checked in-house, and zygosity was tested with multiplex PCR across nine short tandem repeat loci. Each twin gave a peripheral blood sample, and clinical parameters were documented on that same day of blood sampling. Phenol/chloroform extraction was used to isolate genomic DNA from peripheral blood cells, and the DNA was then kept in TE buffer at 4 degrees C.

The data are from a study of monozygotic twins with cystic fibrosis (TCRdb year 2021). Study-level background: Barcoded libraries were made from about 2.7 micrograms of fragmented DNA using about 15 PCR cycles. Twins were ranked among around 1,000 cohort participants for weight-for-height and FEVPerc (FEV1 disease centile) at the day of blood sampling. Data for three of the twin pairs had previously been reported in another context. Made up mostly of children and adolescents, the cohort included ten female and six male twin pairs ranging in age from about 2.0 to 40 years, with a median of roughly 9.1 years. To assess genetic influence on V and J gene usage, the study compared TCR beta repertoires within and across 16 monozygotic twin pairs with cystic fibrosis. Findings and caveats that apply to the study as a whole: Simpson clonality tended to be low (median around 0.0095), which suggests a naive-dominated repertoire, although clonality was higher in the most severely affected patients. V gene usage was most similar to the co-twin for 13 of 16 pairs, and J usage for 8 of 16 pairs, suggesting genetic constraints. Monozygotic CF twin pairs shared significantly more nucleotide-identical clonotypes within each pair than unrelated CF individuals shared with one another (P = 0.000026, Mann-Whitney). The cohort was small, and the number of shared CDR3s showed no association with age, concordance or disease severity.

This receptor was identified in a man aged 18 to 30 with cystic fibrosis. The chain is made from TRBV6-5 and TRBJ1-1, with 8 junctional bases fitting TRBD1. The sequencing input was blood. The CDR3 region has the sequence CASSYRQGTEAFF. DNA sequence: TGTGCCAGCAGTTACCGACAGGGGACTGAAGCTTTCTTT.